The 20 T cell receptor beta chains in this list originate from one sample, sequenced in a study of CD8+ T cells in alopecia areata. Indicated treatment: oral pan-JAK inhibitor, 5-10 mg twice daily. Sequencing used cDNA as its template, made by extracting RNA and reverse transcribing it. TCRdb's copy holds only in-frame clones and misses some; the assay was immunoSEQ multiplex PCR. The table records some 120,000 clones, 61% of them present only once. The source material was CD4+ T cells sorted from blood, sampled at week 4, from a patient treated with tofacitinib. The receptors stem from a human donor with alopecia areata.

The V call is TRBV30, the J call TRBJ1-5; TRBD1 matches at 8 bases. V lost 0 bases to trimming and J lost 10 bases; unmatched junction nucleotides: 5. This CDR3 region has 13 residues. CDR1 is GTSNPN and CDR2 is SVGIG in the germline V gene (reference sequence). This CDR3 reads CAWSVQGVGPQHF. Here the CDR3 DNA reads TGTGCCTGGAGTGTACAGGGGGTGGGACCCCAGCATTTT.

The chain employs TRBV5-1 and TRBJ1-6; D remains unclear. V lost 1 base to trimming and J lost 5 bases, with 4 bases between them. In germline, CDR1 is SGHRS, CDR2 YFSETQ. The CDR3 length is 13 residues. The CDR3 nucleotides read TGCGCCAGCAGCTTGTCGGATAATTCACCCCTCCACTTT. Its translation is CASSLSDNSPLHF.

This clone was observed a few times. The chain is built from TRBV19 and TRBJ1-1, with D possibly TRBD1 on 6 matching bases. CDR3 length equals 15 residues. Germline CDR1 LNHDA, CDR2 SQIVND (reference sequence). V shed 3 bases and J shed 1 base, with 12 bases lying between them. The CDR3 reads CASSMINRENTEAFF. The CDR3 nucleotides read TGTGCCAGTAGTATGATTAACAGGGAGAACACTGAAGCTTTCTTT.

The chain uses TRBV2 and TRBJ1-3; tentative D call: TRBD1 (6 bases). The CDR3 totals 17 residues. Trimming shortened V by 3 bases and J by 3 bases, and 18 bases separated the two germline ends. Germline V gene lookup returns CDR1 SNHLY and CDR2 FYNNEI. The CDR3 spells CASSEGATRYRGNTIYF. The CDR3 DNA sequence: TGTGCCAGCAGTGAGGGGGCCACTCGATATCGTGGAAACACCATATATTTT.

The chain employs TRBV29-1 and TRBJ1-1, with D perhaps TRBD1 (6 bases). Germline CDR1 and CDR2: SQVTM and ANQGSEA. V lost 7 bases and J lost 1, with 13 bases in between. This CDR3 has 13 amino acids. This CDR3 reads CSARGRTNTEAFF. In DNA form, the CDR3 reads TGCAGCGCCAGGGGCCGGACGAACACTGAAGCTTTCTTT.

This chain joins TRBV9 and TRBJ1-2, with D unclear. V lost 3 bases, J lost 0 bases, and 12 bases lay in between. This CDR3 is 15 amino acids long. CDR1 SGDLS and CDR2 YYNGEE come from the germline V gene. This chain's CDR3 is CASSAELGTNYGYTF. In DNA, the CDR3 is TGTGCCAGCAGCGCCGAGCTGGGTACTAACTATGGCTACACCTTC.

The CDR3 loop reads CASSLVRGDTQYF. The CDR3 nucleotides read TGCGCCAGCAGCTTGGTAAGGGGAGATACGCAGTATTTT. The chain recombines TRBV5-1 with TRBJ2-3, with a weak D call TRBD1 (5 bases). This CDR3 spans 13 amino acids. Deletions cut 0 bases from V and 5 bases from J, with 7 bases between. CDR1 is SGHRS and CDR2 is YFSETQ in the germline V gene.

Turning to this clone: The sample has other DNA sequences that encode this CDR3 too. The rearrangement uses TRBV30 and TRBJ2-5; 9 nucleotides match TRBD1. This CDR3 comprises 14 residues. With 0 bases clipped from V and 5 bases from J, the junction kept 4 bases outside the gene matches. CDR1 is GTSNPN, CDR2 SVGIG, per germline (reference sequence). The CDR3 sequence is CAWSVTGGRETQYF. The CDR3 DNA sequence: TGTGCCTGGAGTGTTACAGGGGGCCGGGAGACCCAGTACTTC.

The chain couples TRBV7-2 to TRBJ1-1; D uncertain. Trimming took off 5 bases at V and 8 bases at J, with 15 bases between the two ends. The germline V gene encodes CDR1 SGHTA and CDR2 FQGNSA. This CDR3 region has 13 residues. CDR3 region: CASSQRNPPEAFF. The CDR3 bases are TGTGCCAGCAGCCAGAGGAATCCCCCAGAAGCTTTCTTT.

There are a few counts of this clone. The chain has TRBV11-2 and TRBJ2-5, with D possibly matching TRBD2 (6 bases). The CDR3 length is 14 residues. Looked up from germline, CDR1 is SGHAT and CDR2 is FQNNGV. V was pared by 0 bases and J by 3 bases, with 8 bases between. In nucleotides, the CDR3 is TGTGCCAGCAGCTTAGAACTAGCAGAAGAGACCCAGTACTTC. Protein sequence: CASSLELAEETQYF. The complete variable domain, with remaining parts taken from reference TRBV11-2 and TRBJ2-5, reads EAGVAQSPRYKIIEKRQSVAFWCNPISGHATLYWYQQILGQGPKLLIQFQNNGVVDDSQLPKDRFSAERLKGVDSTLKIQPAKLEDSAVYLCASSLELAEETQYFGPGTRLLVL.

The chain is built from TRBV28 and TRBJ1-2; D might be TRBD1 (5 bases). V lost 3 bases to trimming and J lost 6 bases, with 17 bases between them. The germline V gene has CDR1 MDHEN and CDR2 SYDVKM. CDR3 length: 15 amino acids. In DNA, the CDR3 is TGTGCCAGCAGTTTGCGTCCGGGGCCCCCCCATGGCTACACCTTC. Translation: CASSLRPGPPHGYTF.

As DNA, the CDR3 is TGCAGCGTTTGCCCAGGCGGTTTACAAGAGACCCAGTACTTC. Translating gives CSVCPGGLQETQYF. The V gene is TRBV29-1, the J gene TRBJ2-5; D not resolved. The CDR3 has 14 residues. Per the germline V gene, CDR1 is SQVTM and CDR2 is ANQGSEA. V shed 5 bases and J shed 2 bases, with 15 bases lying between them.

The rearrangement uses TRBV29-1 and TRBJ1-1; 10 bases map to TRBD1. CDR3 length: 13 amino acids. In germline, CDR1 is SQVTM, CDR2 ANQGSEA. V was pared by 6 bases and J by 0 bases, with 1 base of the junction left unmatched. The CDR3 is CSVGQGVNTEAFF. CDR3 bases: TGCAGCGTCGGACAGGGGGTGAACACTGAAGCTTTCTTT.

The chain recombines TRBV7-2 with TRBJ2-7, with 11 bases lining up with TRBD2. After removal of 1 base from V and 12 bases from J, the junction contained 8 bases not matched to a gene. This CDR3 is 14 amino acids long. CDR1 and CDR2 (germline): SGHTA, FQGNSA. DNA of the CDR3: TGTGCCAGCAGCTTAGTGTCTAGCGGGAGGTATGGGTACTTC. It translates to CASSLVSSGRYGYF. Complete variable domain (other parts from reference TRBV7-2 and TRBJ2-7): GAGVSQSPSNKVTEKGKDVELRCDPISGHTALYWYRQSLGQGLEFLIYFQGNSAPDKSGLPSDRFSAERTGGSVSTLTIQRTQQEDSAVYLCASSLVSSGRYGYFGPGTRLTVT.

This chain connects TRBV5-1 to TRBJ2-7; 9 bases are a match to TRBD1. The CDR3 sequence is 16 residues long. Trimming took 2 bases from V and 5 from J; bases not matched to a gene: 11. The germline gives CDR1 SGHRS, CDR2 YFSETQ. This CDR3 reads CASSFDRGSRGNEQYF. The CDR3 bases are TGCGCCAGCAGCTTTGACAGGGGGAGCCGCGGGAACGAGCAGTACTTC.

The chain uses TRBV9 and TRBJ2-3, with 9 positions matching TRBD2. CDR1 is SGDLS, CDR2 YYNGEE, per germline. The CDR3 contains 16 residues. The ends lost 0 bases at V and 4 bases at J; junction bases unmatched: 6. CDR3 sequence reads: CASSVDSGRVADTQYF. The CDR3 nucleotides are TGTGCCAGCAGCGTAGATAGCGGGAGAGTCGCAGATACGCAGTATTTT.

This clone was picked up one time. The rearrangement uses TRBV5-1 and TRBJ1-5, with 11 bases matching TRBD1. The germline CDR1 and CDR2 sequences are SGHRS and YFSETQ. After removal of 4 bases from V and 2 bases from J, the junction contained 5 bases not matched to a gene. The CDR3 consists of 16 residues. The CDR3 spells CASSGRTGGGNQPQHF. The CDR3 nucleotides are TGCGCCAGCAGCGGGAGGACAGGGGGCGGCAATCAGCCCCAGCATTTT. The whole variable domain, filled in from reference TRBV5-1 and TRBJ1-5, reads KAGVTQTPRYLIKTRGQQVTLSCSPISGHRSVSWYQQTPGQGLQFLFEYFSETQRNKGNFPGRFSGRQFSNSRSEMNVSTLELGDSALYLCASSGRTGGGNQPQHFGDGTRLSIL.

This clone was counted a few times. V usage is TRBV29-1 and J usage is TRBJ2-7; D may be TRBD2 (6 bases). Trimming removed 6 bases at V and 3 bases at J, with 15 bases between. This CDR3 has 13 residues. CDR1 SQVTM and CDR2 ANQGSEA come from the germline V gene. The chain's CDR3 is CSVQRASDYEQYF. In nucleotides, the CDR3 is TGCAGCGTCCAAAGGGCTAGCGACTACGAGCAGTACTTC.

This clone was counted only a few times. V is TRBV19 and J is TRBJ1-1; D ambiguous. Trimming took 5 bases from V and 1 from J, leaving 8 bases between them. Germline lookup yields CDR1 LNHDA and CDR2 SQIVND (reference sequence). This CDR3 is built from 13 residues. DNA for the CDR3: TGTGCCAGTAGTCTCGGCGAGAACACTGAAGCTTTCTTT. Translating it yields CASSLGENTEAFF. Filled out from reference TRBV19 and TRBJ1-1, the complete variable domain reads DGGITQSPKYLFRKEGQNVTLSCEQNLNHDAMYWYRQDPGQGLRLIYYSQIVNDFQKGDIAEGYSVSREKKESFPLTVTSAQKNPTAFYLCASSLGENTEAFFGQGTRLTVV.

Only a few counts were recorded for this clone. The chain recombines TRBV9 with TRBJ2-2; 9 nucleotides align to TRBD1. Germline V gene sequence: CDR1 SGDLS, CDR2 YYNGEE. CDR3 size: 14 residues. J gave up 7 bases and V 7 bases, and 8 bases lay outside the gene matches. The CDR3: CASGGTGSIGELFF. CDR3 DNA sequence: TGTGCCAGCGGGGGGACAGGGTCGATCGGGGAGCTGTTTTTT.